Below, 10 T cell receptor beta chains from the same sample are listed, as sequenced in a study of T cell changes during pregnancy in multiple sclerosis (dated by TCRdb to about 2019). To prepare the library, the immunoSEQ multiplex PCR assay was applied. In TCRdb, the immuneACCESS table is reduced to in-frame sequences with V and J assigned. These tables do not hold every clone; where another copy was compared, an unresolved V gene accounts for under half, and the others remain unexplained. This sample has 61,000 or so clones in its table, and around 93% of those were observed once. Less than 0.45% of the sample belongs to the ten largest clones. The sample in question was CD4+ T cells from peripheral blood mononuclear cells, obtained before pregnancy. These receptors were taken from a female donor with multiple sclerosis, enrolled in a pregnancy study.

This sequence joins TRBV27 and TRBJ2-3; TRBD2 aligns across 7 bases. This CDR3 spans 15 amino acids. With 4 bases clipped from V and 0 bases from J, the junction kept 4 bases outside the gene matches. Germline CDR1 and CDR2: MNHEY and SMNVEV (reference sequence). Here the CDR3 reads CASSSGGGSTDTQYF. The DNA of the CDR3 is TGTGCCAGCAGTTCTGGCGGGGGAAGCACAGATACGCAGTATTTT.

This chain joins TRBV29-1 and TRBJ2-5, with 10 bases matching TRBD2. Trimming removed 2 bases from V and 5 bases from J; junction bases left unmatched: 8. The germline V gene encodes CDR1 SQVTM and CDR2 ANQGSEA. The CDR3 runs to 15 residues. This CDR3 is CSVEFLAGVPETQYF. The CDR3 nucleotides read TGCAGCGTTGAATTCCTAGCGGGAGTACCCGAGACCCAGTACTTC.

The chain employs TRBV7-9 and TRBJ2-5; 7 nucleotides align to TRBD2. Germline V CDR1 and CDR2: SEHNR, FQNEAQ (reference sequence). V dropped 1 base and J dropped 0; count of bases not matched to a gene: 14. The CDR3 runs to 19 residues. CDR3 coding DNA: TGTGCCAGCAGCTTAGTTGGGCTAGCGGACACCTTGTACCAAGAGACCCAGTACTTC. This gives the protein CASSLVGLADTLYQETQYF.

V gene TRBV11-2 combines with J gene TRBJ2-7; D perhaps matches TRBD1 (5 bases). The CDR3 extends over 15 amino acids. V was trimmed by 1 base and J by 4 bases, leaving 14 bases between them. Per germline, CDR1 SGHAT and CDR2 FQNNGV. The CDR3 is CASSLGPGLRYEQYF. DNA for the CDR3: TGTGCCAGCAGCTTAGGTCCAGGGCTCAGGTACGAGCAGTACTTC. The full variable domain, in which reference TRBV11-2 and TRBJ2-7 provide the parts outside the CDR3, is EAGVAQSPRYKIIEKRQSVAFWCNPISGHATLYWYQQILGQGPKLLIQFQNNGVVDDSQLPKDRFSAERLKGVDSTLKIQPAKLEDSAVYLCASSLGPGLRYEQYFGPGTRLTVT.

This clone was detected once. The rearrangement joins TRBV7-8 to TRBJ1-4; D gene uncertain. The germline gives CDR1 SGHVS, CDR2 FQNEAQ. V lost 1 base and J 8 bases, leaving 8 bases between the germline ends. This CDR3 has 13 amino acids. The CDR3: CASSLGGVEKLFF. CDR3 coding DNA: TGTGCCAGCAGCTTAGGCGGCGTGGAAAAACTGTTTTTT.

This clone was seen only once. Here the CDR3 reads CASSLAGGKDTQYF. The CDR3 bases are TGTGCCAGCAGCTTGGCGGGAGGGAAAGATACGCAGTATTTT. The chain has TRBV5-4 and TRBJ2-3, with 8 nucleotides matching TRBD2. Trimming took 0 bases from V and 5 from J; bases not matched to a gene: 2. Germline CDR1 reads SGHNT; CDR2 reads YYREEE (reference sequence). CDR3 length: 14 residues.

The V call is TRBV7-9, the J call TRBJ2-2; D might be TRBD2 (7 bases). The CDR3 has 15 amino acids. Germline V gene lookup returns CDR1 SEHNR and CDR2 FQNEAQ (reference sequence). Between the trimmed V and J ends, which lost 5 bases and 6 bases, there was a span of 16 bases. The CDR3 protein is CASSLTGGRSGELFF. The CDR3 DNA reads TGTGCCAGCAGCCTGACGGGGGGCCGGTCCGGGGAGCTGTTTTTT.

This sequence joins TRBV5-1 and TRBJ2-1; 7 bases line up with TRBD2. The CDR3 runs to 16 residues. Germline assignment: CDR1 SGHRS and CDR2 YFSETQ. V lost 4 bases and J lost 0; bases outside the gene matches: 7. The CDR3 DNA reads TGCGCCAGCAGCGCGGGACTACGGCCCTCCTACAATGAGCAGTTCTTC. Its protein product is CASSAGLRPSYNEQFF.

The CDR3 DNA follows: TGCAGCGTCAAACTAGTATTTACAGATACGCAGTATTTT. This codes for CSVKLVFTDTQYF. The V and J genes are TRBV29-1 and TRBJ2-3; maybe TRBD2 (5 bases). The CDR3 is 13 amino acids. The V and J ends lost 6 bases and 3 bases respectively, with 13 bases between them. The germline V gene has CDR1 SQVTM and CDR2 ANQGSEA.

The chain uses TRBV28 and TRBJ1-6; TRBD1 agrees at 7 bases. V shed 8 bases and J 8 bases; nucleotides not matched to a gene: 6. Germline V gives CDR1 MDHEN, CDR2 SYDVKM. The CDR3 covers 13 residues. Written as DNA, the CDR3 is TGTGCCAGCCACCGGCAGGGGGATTCACCCCTCCACTTT. Amino acid sequence: CASHRQGDSPLHF.